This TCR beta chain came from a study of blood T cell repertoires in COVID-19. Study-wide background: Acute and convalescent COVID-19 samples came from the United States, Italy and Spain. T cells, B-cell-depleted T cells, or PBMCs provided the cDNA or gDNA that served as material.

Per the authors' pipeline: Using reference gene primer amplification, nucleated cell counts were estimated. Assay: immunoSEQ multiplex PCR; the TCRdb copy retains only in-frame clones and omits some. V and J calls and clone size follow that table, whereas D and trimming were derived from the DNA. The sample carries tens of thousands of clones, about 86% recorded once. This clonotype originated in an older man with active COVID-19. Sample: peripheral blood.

In nucleotides, the CDR3 is TGTGCCAGCAGCCAATATTTCCGGAGCTCTGGAAACACCATATATTTT. This encodes CASSQYFRSSGNTIYF. V gene TRBV16 combines with J gene TRBJ1-3, with D unclear. Per germline, CDR1 KGHSY and CDR2 FQNENV. The CDR3 length is 16 residues. V was clipped by 1 base and J by 0 bases, with 10 bases between them.